The next 25 T cell receptor beta chains were all read from a single sample in a study of blood T cell repertoires in COVID-19 (TCRdb year 2020). Library generation was performed with the immunoSEQ multiplex PCR assay. The table comes from immuneACCESS by way of TCRdb, which keeps in-frame sequences with V and J called. Part of the clones is missing from these tables; in studies checked, under half for an unresolved V gene and the rest for unknown reasons. The sample table lists about 250,000 clones, just over 85% of them with a count of one. The ten largest clones take up around 1.8% of the sample. The source material was PBMCs or T cells enriched from blood (not recorded which). Receptors were obtained from a middle-aged man who had recovered from COVID-19.

This clone was seen once. The chain links TRBV5-6 to TRBJ2-7, with D perhaps matching TRBD1 (8 bases). This CDR3 comprises 16 residues. V gave up 4 bases and J gave up 0 bases, with 17 bases separating them. The germline V gene has CDR1 SGHDT and CDR2 YYEEEE. CDR3 in amino acids: CASSTWTGRDSYEQYF. For the CDR3, the DNA is TGTGCCAGCAGCACCTGGACAGGGAGGGACTCCTACGAGCAGTACTTC. The full variable domain, rest sourced from reference TRBV5-6 and TRBJ2-7, is DAGVTQSPTHLIKTRGQQVTLRCSPKSGHDTVSWYQQALGQGPQFIFQYYEEEERQRGNFPDRFSGHQFPNYSSELNVNALLLGDSALYLCASSTWTGRDSYEQYFGPGTRLTVT.

DNA of the CDR3: TGTGCCAGCAGTTACGGTGGGACAGCGAACACTGAAGCTTTCTTT. Protein sequence: CASSYGGTANTEAFF. J is TRBJ1-1 and V is TRBV6-5; 7 bases fit TRBD1. Germline CDR1 is MNHEY and CDR2 is SVGAGI. Trimming at V came to 2 bases and at J to 1 base, leaving 4 bases not matched to a gene. CDR3 length equals 15 residues.

This clone came up once. The chain uses TRBV4-3 and TRBJ2-5, with D possibly being TRBD2 (6 bases). The CDR3 spans 17 residues. V lost 1 base, J lost 0 bases, and 15 bases lay in between. Germline V gene lookup returns CDR1 LGHNA and CDR2 YSLEER. CDR3 sequence reads: CASSQVGRGSYQETQYF. CDR3 nucleotide sequence: TGCGCCAGCAGCCAAGTGGGGCGGGGCTCCTACCAAGAGACCCAGTACTTC.

The chain uses TRBV6-1 and TRBJ1-2; 7 bases are shared with TRBD1. CDR3 length: 14 residues. CDR1 MNHNS and CDR2 SASEGT come from the germline V gene. The V and J ends lost 3 bases and 1 base, in that order; junction bases with no gene match: 2. The CDR3 DNA sequence: TGTGCCAGCAGTGAGCCAGGGGGTAACTATGGCTACACCTTC. It translates to CASSEPGGNYGYTF.

This clone was observed a handful of times. CDR3: CASSLDRVGNQPQHF. The CDR3 DNA sequence: TGTGCCAGCAGCCTAGACAGGGTAGGCAATCAGCCCCAGCATTTT. J is TRBJ1-5 and V is TRBV7-2, with TRBD1 matching over 7 bases. This CDR3 is 15 amino acids long. Germline V gene data show CDR1 as SGHTA and CDR2 as FQGNSA. V trimming: 5 bases; J trimming: 2 bases; junction bases outside the gene matches: 6.

The rearrangement uses TRBV25-1 and TRBJ2-7; D may be TRBD1 (6 bases). The CDR3 covers 14 residues. Germline values: CDR1 MGHDK, CDR2 SYGVNS. The V end was cut by 7 bases, the J end by 1 base, with 14 bases between. The CDR3 here is CASTVIRGSYEQYF. For the CDR3, the DNA is TGTGCCAGCACCGTAATCAGGGGATCCTACGAGCAGTACTTC.

The chain combines TRBV19 with TRBJ2-1; D is possibly TRBD2 (6 bases). Trimming removed 5 bases from V and 3 bases from J, with 8 bases in between. The CDR3 has 13 residues. Per the germline V gene, CDR1 is LNHDA and CDR2 is SQIVND (reference sequence). The CDR3 DNA reads as TGTGCCAGTAGTCGGCGGGACTACAATGAGCAGTTCTTC. Residues: CASSRRDYNEQFF.

The rearrangement links TRBV7-2 to TRBJ1-6, with D perhaps TRBD1 (5 bases). The length of the CDR3 is 16 residues. The germline V gene encodes CDR1 SGHTA and CDR2 FQGNSA. V lost 7 bases, J lost 2 bases, and 15 bases lay in between. CDR3 coding DNA: TGTGCCAGCAACACTGCACGGGGGGCCTATAATTCACCCCTCCACTTT. It codes for CASNTARGAYNSPLHF.

V usage is TRBV7-2 and J usage is TRBJ2-1, with TRBD1 identical over 7 bases. V was clipped by 5 bases and J by 6 bases; unmatched bases: 7. The CDR3 contains 14 residues. Germline CDR1 reads SGHTA; CDR2 reads FQGNSA. DNA of the CDR3: TGTGCCAGCAGCCACGGACAGGATTTCAATGAGCAGTTCTTC. Its translation is CASSHGQDFNEQFF.

Comment on this clone: The junction departs from germline at one end; a sequencing error may be responsible. The genes are TRBV20-1 and TRBJ2-1; TRBD2 agrees at 7 bases. The CDR3 totals 11 residues. Germline V gives CDR1 DFQATT, CDR2 SNEGSKA (reference sequence). In DNA form, the CDR3 reads TGCAGTGCCGGGGACTACGATGAGCAGTTCTTC. This gives the protein CSAGDYDEQFF.

The chain links TRBV2 to TRBJ1-4, with D possibly TRBD1 on 6 matching bases. The CDR3 runs 14 residues. Germline V gene sequence: CDR1 SNHLY, CDR2 FYNNEI. Deletions cut 3 bases from V and 6 bases from J, with 11 bases between. This chain's CDR3 is CASSDRGRDEKLFF. In nucleotides, the CDR3 is TGTGCCAGCAGTGACAGGGGAAGAGATGAAAAACTGTTTTTT.

The chain employs TRBV7-3 and TRBJ2-7; a possible D gene is TRBD1 (7 bases). The germline V and J ends were trimmed by 3 bases and 0 bases, with 12 bases remaining between them. The CDR3 is made up of 15 amino acids. Germline values: CDR1 SGHTA, CDR2 FQGTGA. The CDR3 spells CASSFQGGSSYEQYF. CDR3 bases: TGTGCCAGCAGCTTCCAGGGGGGTAGCTCCTACGAGCAGTACTTC.

This clone was recorded only once. The chain employs TRBV19 and TRBJ1-4, with 7 bases that match TRBD1. Germline CDR1 and CDR2: LNHDA and SQIVND (reference sequence). V lost 6 bases and J lost 3; bases outside the gene matches: 4. The CDR3 runs to 14 residues. CDR3 bases: TGTGCCAGTAGGCAGGGGGGCTCTAATGAAAAACTGTTTTTT. Translated, it gives CASRQGGSNEKLFF.

V usage is TRBV9 and J usage is TRBJ1-2; TRBD1 agrees at 10 bases. The germline CDR1 and CDR2 sequences are SGDLS and YYNGEE. J lost 8 bases, V lost 4 bases, and 11 bases had no gene match. The CDR3 extends over 15 amino acids. This CDR3 is CASSPGGQGWFGYTF. CDR3 DNA: TGTGCCAGCAGCCCGGGGGGACAGGGGTGGTTCGGCTACACCTTC.

CDR3 bases: TGTGCCAGCAGTTTGGCAGGATCCTCTGGAAACACCATATATTTT. This encodes CASSLAGSSGNTIYF. The chain couples TRBV25-1 to TRBJ1-3; no definite D call. This CDR3 has 15 amino acids. Germline V gene sequence: CDR1 MGHDK, CDR2 SYGVNS. V was trimmed by 5 bases and J by 0 bases, leaving 11 bases between them.

The chain has TRBV7-8 and TRBJ2-1; D might be TRBD1 (5 bases). The CDR3 spans 15 residues. V was cut by 5 bases and J by 2 bases, with 13 bases left in between. The germline V gene encodes CDR1 SGHVS and CDR2 FQNEAQ. CDR3 DNA sequence: TGTGCCAGCAGCCCGCGACAGTTAACCTACAATGAGCAGTTCTTC. This sequence encodes CASSPRQLTYNEQFF.

The genes are TRBV28 and TRBJ2-7; D might be TRBD1 (6 bases). V was clipped by 8 bases and J by 4 bases, with 21 bases between them. The CDR3 is 15 amino acids. CDR1 is MDHEN, CDR2 SYDVKM, per germline. This chain's CDR3 is CASVEAGTRDYEQYF. The CDR3 DNA reads as TGTGCCAGCGTAGAGGCCGGGACAAGGGATTACGAGCAGTACTTC.

The chain joins TRBV5-1 to TRBJ2-7; perhaps TRBD2 as D (6 bases). The germline CDR1 and CDR2 sequences are SGHRS and YFSETQ. The V end was cut by 6 bases, the J end by 3 bases, with 13 bases between. The CDR3 has 13 amino acids. The CDR3 region has the DNA TGCGCCAGCAAGGAGGGGATGGTCTACGAGCAGTACTTC. It codes for CASKEGMVYEQYF.

The chain is built from TRBV7-9 and TRBJ2-1; tentative D call: TRBD2 (5 bases). Germline CDR1 reads SEHNR; CDR2 reads FQNEAQ (reference sequence). V lost 3 bases to trimming and J lost 6 bases, with 12 bases between them. This CDR3 spans 14 amino acids. CDR3 loop: CASSFGAAVNEQFF. Here the CDR3 DNA reads TGTGCCAGCAGCTTCGGAGCGGCGGTCAATGAGCAGTTCTTC.

This chain links TRBV7-2 with TRBJ1-1, with D possibly being TRBD1 (6 bases). CDR1 and CDR2 from the germline V gene are SGHTA and FQGNSA. V lost 3 bases and J 3 bases, leaving 14 bases between the germline ends. The CDR3 has 15 residues. This CDR3 is CASSFGGRGDTEAFF. For the CDR3, the DNA is TGTGCCAGCAGCTTCGGGGGGCGTGGGGACACTGAAGCTTTCTTT.

V usage is TRBV6-5 and J usage is TRBJ2-2; the D is unclear. CDR3 size: 14 residues. In germline, CDR1 is MNHEY, CDR2 SVGAGI. Trimming cost V 5 bases and J 6 bases, with 13 bases left between them. CDR3: CASSHDTWAGELFF. The CDR3 DNA is TGTGCCAGCAGTCACGACACATGGGCCGGGGAGCTGTTTTTT.

The DNA of the CDR3 is TGTGCCAGCAGTCGGGGACAGAAAGAGACCCAGTACTTC. Its protein product is CASSRGQKETQYF. The chain recombines TRBV3-1 (or the pseudogene TRBV3-2) with TRBJ2-5; 7 bases agree with TRBD1. Germline CDR1 is LGHDT and CDR2 is YNNKEL (reference sequence). The CDR3 has 13 amino acids. V dropped 6 bases and J dropped 3; count of bases not matched to a gene: 4.

In DNA, the CDR3 is TGCGCCAGCAGCTTGGGCGGGGCGGGGGCCTACAATGAGCAGTTCTTC. It encodes CASSLGGAGAYNEQFF. The V and J genes are TRBV5-1 and TRBJ2-1, with TRBD2 matching 7 bases. The CDR3 covers 16 residues. Trimming removed 0 bases from V and 2 bases from J; junction bases left unmatched: 5. The germline V gene encodes CDR1 SGHRS and CDR2 YFSETQ.

The chain couples TRBV28 to TRBJ2-7; unclear D gene. With 6 bases removed from V and 2 bases from J, the gap between germline ends came to 11 bases. The CDR3 has 13 residues. Germline values: CDR1 MDHEN, CDR2 SYDVKM. CDR3 sequence (DNA): TGTGCCAGCAGAATAAGCGCCCCCTACGAGCAGTACTTC. Protein product: CASRISAPYEQYF.

The rearrangement links TRBV25-1 to TRBJ1-4; D remains unclear. This CDR3 is 15 amino acids long. V lost 1 base and J 6 bases, leaving 12 bases between the germline ends. Germline V lookup: CDR1 MGHDK, CDR2 SYGVNS. As DNA, the CDR3 is TGTGCCAGCAGTGAATCGGATGTGGGCGATGAAAAACTGTTTTTT. Translation gives CASSESDVGDEKLFF. Using reference TRBV25-1 and TRBJ1-4 for the parts outside the CDR3, the full variable domain is EADIYQTPRYLVIGTGKKITLECSQTMGHDKMYWYQQDPGMELHLIHYSYGVNSTEKGDLSSESTVSRIRTEHFPLTLESARPSHTSQYLCASSESDVGDEKLFFGSGTQLSVL.